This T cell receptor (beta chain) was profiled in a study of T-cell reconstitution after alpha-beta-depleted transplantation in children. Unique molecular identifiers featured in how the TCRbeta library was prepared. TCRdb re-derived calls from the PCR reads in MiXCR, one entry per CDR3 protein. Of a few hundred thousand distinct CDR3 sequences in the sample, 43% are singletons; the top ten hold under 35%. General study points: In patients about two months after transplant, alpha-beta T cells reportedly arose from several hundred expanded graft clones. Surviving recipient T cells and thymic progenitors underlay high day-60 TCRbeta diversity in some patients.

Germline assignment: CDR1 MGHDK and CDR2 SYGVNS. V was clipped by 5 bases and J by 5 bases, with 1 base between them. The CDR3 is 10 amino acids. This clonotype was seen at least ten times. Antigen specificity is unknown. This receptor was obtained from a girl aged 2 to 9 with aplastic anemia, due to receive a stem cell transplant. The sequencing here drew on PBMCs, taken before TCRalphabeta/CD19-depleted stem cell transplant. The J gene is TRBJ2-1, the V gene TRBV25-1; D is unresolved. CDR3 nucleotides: TGTGCCAGCAGTAACAATGAGCAGTTCTTC. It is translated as CASSNNEQFF.